A single sample gave rise to the 23 T cell receptor beta chains below, sequenced in a study of blood T cell repertoires in COVID-19 (TCRdb year 2020). The library was made by the immunoSEQ multiplex PCR assay. TCRdb re-hosts the immuneACCESS table, in-frame sequences only. Its copies lack some clones; in the studies checked, an unresolved V gene accounts for under half of them, and the cause for the rest is not known. The sample yields about 270,000 clones; 80% to 90% were counted once. Of the sample, approximately 10% is held by the ten largest clones. Source material: peripheral blood. The receptors originated from a woman between 45 and 65 years old who had recovered from COVID-19.

This rearrangement joins TRBV12-3 or TRBV12-4 to TRBJ2-7; D not resolved. The CDR3 runs 13 residues. Trimming removed 3 bases from V and 2 bases from J, with 8 bases in between. The CDR3 bases are TGTGCCAGCAGTTTCGAGCGCCCCTACGAGCAGTACTTC. Translating gives CASSFERPYEQYF.

V usage is TRBV10-3 and J usage is TRBJ1-2, with D possibly TRBD1 on 5 matching bases. The CDR3 is made up of 14 amino acids. Trimming cost V 7 bases and J 3 bases, with 15 bases left between them. Germline V CDR1 and CDR2: ENHRY, SYGVKD. The CDR3 region is CAIKEQEKDYGYTF. In nucleotides, the CDR3 is TGTGCCATCAAGGAACAGGAGAAGGACTATGGCTACACCTTC.

The chain couples TRBV23-1 to TRBJ2-2, with TRBD2 matching 7 bases. TRBV23-1 is treated as an ORF (open reading frame) with a function not yet certain. There are 16 residues in the CDR3. The V gene end was trimmed by 2 bases and the J gene end by 0 bases; junction bases not matched to a gene: 3. The CDR3 is CASSQPGLTNTGELFF. CDR3 coding DNA: TGCGCCAGCAGTCAACCGGGACTAACGAACACCGGGGAGCTGTTTTTT.

The V gene is TRBV7-3, the J gene TRBJ1-1, with TRBD1 as a possible D gene (6 bases). Trimming left V 5 bases short and J 4 bases short, with 11 bases between. The CDR3 loop spans 13 amino acids. Looked up from germline, CDR1 is SGHTA and CDR2 is FQGTGA. The CDR3 nucleotides are TGTGCCAGCAGCCCCACGACAGGCACTGAAGCTTTCTTT. Translation gives CASSPTTGTEAFF.

This rearrangement joins TRBV19 to TRBJ2-5; D perhaps matches TRBD2 (6 bases). The CDR3 contains 12 residues. V shed 5 bases and J shed 5 bases, with 9 bases lying between them. Germline V lookup: CDR1 LNHDA, CDR2 SQIVND (reference sequence). CDR3 residues: CASSAGRETQYF. Here the CDR3 DNA reads TGTGCCAGTAGTGCGGGGCGTGAGACCCAGTACTTC.

This sequence joins TRBV6-6 and TRBJ1-2; TRBD1 agrees at 8 bases. Germline V CDR1 and CDR2: MNHNY, SVGAGI (reference sequence). The J segment lost 10 bases and the V segment lost 5 bases, leaving 6 bases of the junction unmatched. This CDR3 region has 12 residues. The CDR3: CASSLDRGSYTF. For the CDR3, the DNA is TGTGCCAGCAGTCTTGACAGGGGATCCTACACCTTC.

V is TRBV19 and J is TRBJ2-7, with 9 bases aligning to TRBD1. CDR1 and CDR2 from the germline V gene are LNHDA and SQIVND (reference sequence). Trimming at V came to 5 bases and at J to 3 bases, leaving 5 bases not matched to a gene. There are 14 residues in the CDR3. The DNA of the CDR3 is TGTGCCAGTAGTCTAACGGGACAGGGCTACGAGCAGTACTTC. As protein: CASSLTGQGYEQYF.

This sequence joins TRBV28 and TRBJ2-7; TRBD2 agrees at 14 bases. Germline CDR1 is MDHEN and CDR2 is SYDVKM. The CDR3 totals 15 residues. V lost 5 bases, J lost 6 bases, and 6 bases stayed unmatched. Here the CDR3 reads CASSLGTSGGGEQYF. The CDR3 coding sequence is TGTGCCAGCAGTCTAGGGACTAGCGGGGGCGGCGAGCAGTACTTC.

The chain couples TRBV27 to TRBJ1-4; 7 bases fit TRBD1. With V trimmed by 5 bases and J by 3 bases, 3 bases remained unmatched. The germline V gene encodes CDR1 MNHEY and CDR2 SMNVEV (reference sequence). The CDR3 is made up of 14 amino acids. The CDR3 DNA sequence: TGTGCCAGCAGTATTCAGGGGGCTAATGAAAAACTGTTTTTT. Translated, it gives CASSIQGANEKLFF.

V usage is TRBV28 and J usage is TRBJ2-3; the match to TRBD2 covers 7 bases. Germline CDR1 is MDHEN and CDR2 is SYDVKM. V lost 2 bases and J lost 1; bases outside the gene matches: 6. CDR3 length equals 16 residues. CDR3 sequence (DNA): TGTGCCAGCAGTTTACTCCCGGGAGGAGGCACAGATACGCAGTATTTT. Its protein product is CASSLLPGGGTDTQYF.

V and J are TRBV4-2 and TRBJ2-3; a possible D gene is TRBD2 (5 bases). Germline lookup yields CDR1 LGHNA and CDR2 YNFKEQ. The CDR3 totals 14 residues. The germline V and J ends were trimmed by 1 base and 4 bases, with 9 bases remaining between them. As DNA, the CDR3 is TGTGCCAGCAGCCAAGTTAGAGGGCCAGATACGCAGTATTTT. This encodes CASSQVRGPDTQYF.

This clone has only a few counts. The CDR3 region is CASSRDRSYGYTF. The CDR3 nucleotides read TGTGCCAGCAGCCGAGACAGGAGCTATGGCTACACCTTC. The chain carries TRBV13 and TRBJ1-2; D perhaps matches TRBD1 (6 bases). CDR1 PRHDT and CDR2 FYEKMQ come from the germline V gene (reference sequence). The CDR3 consists of 13 residues. V shed 5 bases and J shed 4 bases, with 11 bases lying between them.

This rearrangement joins TRBV15 to TRBJ2-1; D unclear. This CDR3 region has 14 residues. Germline CDR1 LNHNV, CDR2 YYDKDF (reference sequence). V lost 2 bases to trimming and J lost 6 bases, with 11 bases between them. The CDR3 DNA reads TGTGCCACCAGCAGACCCGCTAGATTCAATGAGCAGTTCTTC. It codes for CATSRPARFNEQFF.

The rearrangement joins TRBV15 to TRBJ2-1; D is undetermined. V lost 0 bases and J 5 bases, leaving 11 bases between the germline ends. CDR1 is LNHNV, CDR2 YYDKDF, per germline (reference sequence). This CDR3 has 15 amino acids. For the CDR3, the DNA is TGTGCCACCAGCAGAGATAAGGCAGGTCACAATGAGCAGTTCTTC. It codes for CATSRDKAGHNEQFF. The variable domain in full, with the rest retrieved from reference TRBV15 and TRBJ2-1, is DAMVIQNPRYQVTQFGKPVTLSCSQTLNHNVMYWYQQKSSQAPKLLFHYYDKDFNNEADTPDNFQSRRPNTSFCFLDIRSPGLGDTAMYLCATSRDKAGHNEQFFGPGTRLTVL.

The chain uses TRBV6-2 or TRBV6-3 and TRBJ1-2; D is undetermined. The germline gives CDR1 MNHEY, CDR2 SVGEGT. The length of the CDR3 is 15 residues. Trimming left V 2 bases short and J 3 bases short, with 13 bases between. CDR3 amino acids: CASSYAGSGDYGYTF. CDR3 nucleotides: TGTGCCAGCAGTTACGCCGGGTCCGGGGACTATGGCTACACCTTC.

The V gene is TRBV5-1, the J gene TRBJ2-7; possibly TRBD1 for D (6 bases). The CDR3 is made up of 14 amino acids. The V end lost 0 bases, the J end lost 2 bases, and 9 bases lay between the germline ends. Germline CDR1 SGHRS, CDR2 YFSETQ. CDR3 protein: CASSLGDTAYEQYF. The CDR3 region has the DNA TGCGCCAGCAGCTTGGGGGACACCGCCTACGAGCAGTACTTC. The full variable domain, rest sourced from reference TRBV5-1 and TRBJ2-7, is KAGVTQTPRYLIKTRGQQVTLSCSPISGHRSVSWYQQTPGQGLQFLFEYFSETQRNKGNFPGRFSGRQFSNSRSEMNVSTLELGDSALYLCASSLGDTAYEQYFGPGTRLTVT.

V is TRBV5-1 and J is TRBJ2-7, with D perhaps matching TRBD2 (6 bases). V was cut by 2 bases and J by 0 bases, with 12 bases left in between. CDR3 length: 15 residues. Germline CDR1 and CDR2: SGHRS and YFSETQ. As DNA, the CDR3 is TGCGCCAGCAGCTTTCGGAGGGATAGCTCCTACGAGCAGTACTTC. Protein product: CASSFRRDSSYEQYF. Based on the CDR3 plus reference TRBV5-1 and TRBJ2-7, the full variable domain is KAGVTQTPRYLIKTRGQQVTLSCSPISGHRSVSWYQQTPGQGLQFLFEYFSETQRNKGNFPGRFSGRQFSNSRSEMNVSTLELGDSALYLCASSFRRDSSYEQYFGPGTRLTVT.

The gene calls are TRBV2 and TRBJ1-5, with 8 bases identical to TRBD1. There are 14 residues in the CDR3. With V trimmed by 8 bases and J by 4 bases, 7 bases remained unmatched. The germline V gene encodes CDR1 SNHLY and CDR2 FYNNEI. This chain's CDR3 is CASAGQGTNQPQHF. The CDR3 nucleotides read TGTGCCAGCGCTGGACAGGGCACAAATCAGCCCCAGCATTTT.

The chain carries TRBV27 and TRBJ2-7; no definite D call. The CDR3 consists of 13 residues. Trimming left V 5 bases short and J 0 bases short, with 8 bases between. CDR1 MNHEY and CDR2 SMNVEV come from the germline V gene (reference sequence). The CDR3 bases are TGTGCCAGCAGTCCAGTCCCCTCCTACGAGCAGTACTTC. Protein product: CASSPVPSYEQYF.

V usage is TRBV7-6 and J usage is TRBJ2-1, with 8 positions matching TRBD1. J lost 0 bases, V lost 5 bases, and 9 bases had no gene match. CDR1 is SGHVS, CDR2 FNYEAQ, per germline. There are 17 residues in the CDR3. The CDR3 sequence: CASSLGQGLSSYNEQFF. CDR3 coding DNA: TGTGCCAGCAGCCTCGGACAGGGACTGAGCTCCTACAATGAGCAGTTCTTC.

A single count supports this clone. V is TRBV7-2 and J is TRBJ2-3; D may be TRBD1 (6 bases). The CDR3 has 19 residues. Trimming removed 1 base from V and 1 base from J, with 21 bases in between. Germline CDR1 SGHTA, CDR2 FQGNSA. CDR3 bases: TGTGCCAGCAGCTTAGAGCTCTTCAGCCGGGACACTCGCACAGATACGCAGTATTTT. The encoded protein is CASSLELFSRDTRTDTQYF. Based on the CDR3 plus reference TRBV7-2 and TRBJ2-3, the full variable domain is GAGVSQSPSNKVTEKGKDVELRCDPISGHTALYWYRQSLGQGLEFLIYFQGNSAPDKSGLPSDRFSAERTGGSVSTLTIQRTQQEDSAVYLCASSLELFSRDTRTDTQYFGPGTRLTVL.

The J gene is TRBJ1-2, the V gene TRBV19; 8 bases agree with TRBD1. Germline V gives CDR1 LNHDA, CDR2 SQIVND (reference sequence). V shed 8 bases, J shed 4 bases, and the junction held 9 bases outside the gene matches. This CDR3 is built from 14 residues. CDR3 sequence reads: CASSSGGEGYGYTF. In DNA form, the CDR3 reads TGTGCCAGTTCATCAGGGGGCGAGGGCTATGGCTACACCTTC.

The V and J genes are TRBV5-4 and TRBJ2-3; the match to TRBD2 covers 10 bases. Germline V gives CDR1 SGHNT, CDR2 YYREEE (reference sequence). V gave up 2 bases and J gave up 3 bases; unmatched junction bases: 9. This CDR3 has 17 amino acids. The chain's CDR3 is CASSFRSSGSGTDTQYF. CDR3 sequence (DNA): TGTGCCAGCAGCTTCCGGTCTAGCGGGAGTGGTACAGATACGCAGTATTTT.